Following are 10 T cell receptor beta chains from one sample sequenced in a study of T cell changes during pregnancy in multiple sclerosis. Method: immunoSEQ multiplex PCR; TCRdb's copy keeps in-frame clones and lacks some. Of about 44,000 clones listed, over 85% are singletons. Sequencing used CD4+ T cells from peripheral blood mononuclear cells, obtained in the first trimester of pregnancy. The origin of the receptors is a female donor with multiple sclerosis, enrolled in a pregnancy study.

This chain connects TRBV18 to TRBJ2-3; a possible D gene is TRBD1 (6 bases). This CDR3 comprises 14 residues. V lost 5 bases to trimming and J lost 2 bases, with 11 bases between them. CDR1 is KGHSH and CDR2 is LQKENI in the germline V gene. Here the CDR3 reads CASSYGQTTDTQYF. DNA for the CDR3: TGTGCCAGCTCATACGGACAGACCACAGATACGCAGTATTTT.

The chain uses TRBV15 and TRBJ2-7; no clear D. The CDR3 contains 14 residues. Germline assignment: CDR1 LNHNV and CDR2 YYDKDF (reference sequence). V lost 6 bases and J 0 bases, leaving 12 bases between the germline ends. The CDR3: CATRKSGSSYEQYF. In nucleotides, the CDR3 is TGTGCCACCAGGAAGTCTGGCAGCTCCTACGAGCAGTACTTC.

This chain links TRBV7-9 with TRBJ1-5, with 8 bases that match TRBD1. This CDR3 is 14 amino acids long. Germline assignment: CDR1 SEHNR and CDR2 FQNEAQ (reference sequence). V shed 5 bases, J shed 7 bases, and the junction held 7 bases outside the gene matches. The DNA of the CDR3 is TGTGCCAGCAGCCGGACAGGGCTCGACCAGCCCCAGCATTTT. It codes for CASSRTGLDQPQHF.

This clone was counted only a few times. The J gene is TRBJ1-1, the V gene TRBV15, with 8 nucleotides matching TRBD1. J gave up 3 bases and V 3 bases, and 6 bases lay outside the gene matches. Germline loops: CDR1 LNHNV, CDR2 YYDKDF (reference sequence). This CDR3 comprises 15 residues. The CDR3 nucleotides are TGTGCCACCAGCAGTGATGGACAGGGCCACACTGAAGCTTTCTTT. This sequence encodes CATSSDGQGHTEAFF.

J is TRBJ1-2 and V is TRBV15; D ambiguous. This CDR3 is 12 amino acids long. CDR1 and CDR2 from the germline V gene are LNHNV and YYDKDF (reference sequence). V was clipped by 6 bases and J by 2 bases, with 7 bases between them. CDR3 nucleotides: TGTGCCACCAGTACTAGAAACTATGGCTACACCTTC. Residues: CATSTRNYGYTF.

The genes are TRBV5-4 and TRBJ2-7; D perhaps matches TRBD1 (6 bases). The germline V gene has CDR1 SGHNT and CDR2 YYREEE (reference sequence). Trimming cost V 4 bases and J 0 bases, with 14 bases left between them. The CDR3 extends over 15 amino acids. The CDR3 here is CASSRDTSPSYEQYF. The CDR3 DNA reads TGTGCCAGCAGCCGGGACACATCCCCCTCCTACGAGCAGTACTTC.

V usage is TRBV6-4 and J usage is TRBJ1-6, with TRBD1 matching over 7 bases. V lost 10 bases to trimming and J lost 6 bases; unmatched junction nucleotides: 12. The CDR3 sequence is 15 residues long. Germline V gene data show CDR1 as MRHNA and CDR2 as SNTAGT. CDR3 region: CAITIWTGTNSPLHF. The CDR3 DNA follows: TGTGCCATTACGATTTGGACAGGCACTAATTCACCCCTCCACTTT.

V usage is TRBV7-9 and J usage is TRBJ1-1; possible D gene TRBD1, 5 bases. V gave up 1 base and J gave up 2 bases, with 11 bases separating them. The germline CDR1 and CDR2 sequences are SEHNR and FQNEAQ (reference sequence). The CDR3 is 15 residues long. CDR3 amino acids: CASSLEGVPNTEAFF. In nucleotides, the CDR3 is TGTGCCAGCAGCTTAGAAGGGGTGCCTAACACTGAAGCTTTCTTT.

The rearrangement joins TRBV5-6 to TRBJ1-5; no clear D gene. The CDR3 loop spans 13 amino acids. CDR1 and CDR2 from the germline V gene are SGHDT and YYEEEE. V was shortened by 2 bases and J by 6 bases, with 9 bases between the two germline ends. In DNA, the CDR3 is TGTGCCAGCAGCTTATTTGACTCTCAGCCCCAGCATTTT. It encodes CASSLFDSQPQHF.

The chain carries TRBV5-4 and TRBJ1-4; a possible D gene is TRBD1 (5 bases). Germline CDR1 SGHNT, CDR2 YYREEE (reference sequence). The V end lost 0 bases, the J end lost 0 bases, and 15 bases lay between the germline ends. This CDR3 region has 18 residues. CDR3 residues: CASSLDPGSVTTNEKLFF. The CDR3 region has the DNA TGTGCCAGCAGCTTGGACCCAGGGTCGGTTACAACTAATGAAAAACTGTTTTTT. The full variable domain, its missing parts supplied by reference TRBV5-4 and TRBJ1-4, is ETGVTQSPTHLIKTRGQQVTLRCSSQSGHNTVSWYQQALGQGPQFIFQYYREEENGRGNFPPRFSGLQFPNYSSELNVNALELDDSALYLCASSLDPGSVTTNEKLFFGSGTQLSVL.